Sequencing of this TCR beta chain was carried out in a study of breast tumors, draining lymph nodes, adjacent tissues. Study observations and caveats: Tumor repertoires ranked between lymph nodes and nontumor tissue in diversity, with V and J gene preferences.

TCRdb independently ran MiXCR on the multiplex PCR reads; one entry per CDR3 protein. The sample has around 250,000 distinct CDR3 sequences; less than 40% are singletons. Breast cancer patients provided tissue from their axillary draining lymph nodes. Losses at the gene ends were 4 bases for V and 0 bases for J; bases not matched to a gene: 2. Germline values: CDR1 DFQATT, CDR2 SNEGSKA (reference sequence). This CDR3 contains 13 residues. This clonotype was observed a few times. Its antigen is not known. The genes are TRBV20-1 and TRBJ1-1, with 7 bases identical to TRBD1. This TCR was sampled from a female donor with breast cancer. Some clones in this sample may be carry-over from other donors' samples. Source material: axillary lymph node tissue. The CDR3 here is CSAKGQLNTEAFF. CDR3 DNA: TGCAGTGCTAAGGGACAGTTGAACACTGAAGCTTTCTTT.